These 17 T cell receptor beta chains were sequenced from one sample in a study of blood T cell repertoires in COVID-19. TCRdb keeps only in-frame clones here, not all; method: immunoSEQ multiplex PCR. The sample includes 140,000 to 150,000 clones, around four fifths of them seen just once. The sequenced sample consisted of peripheral blood. These receptors were obtained from a middle-aged woman with active or convalescent COVID-19.

The chain combines TRBV28 with TRBJ1-5; weak D call: TRBD1 (6 bases). Germline V gene data show CDR1 as MDHEN and CDR2 as SYDVKM. The V end lost 1 base, the J end lost 4 bases, and 14 bases lay between the germline ends. This CDR3 region has 16 residues. CDR3 DNA sequence: TGTGCCAGCAGTTTATTCCCCGACAGGAGAAATCAGCCCCAGCATTTT. Its translation: CASSLFPDRRNQPQHF.

This rearrangement joins TRBV5-1 to TRBJ1-2; TRBD1 agrees at 8 bases. This CDR3 contains 19 residues. CDR1 is SGHRS and CDR2 is YFSETQ in the germline V gene. Germline trimming cut 0 bases from V and 6 bases from J; bases unmatched to any gene: 19. CDR3 nucleotides: TGCGCCAGCAGCTTGGCCCGGGGCAGGGGGCCTCTACCCCATAATGGCTACACCTTC. Translated: CASSLARGRGPLPHNGYTF.

The chain couples TRBV6-5 to TRBJ1-4, with 8 bases lining up with TRBD1. Germline V gene sequence: CDR1 MNHEY, CDR2 SVGAGI. There are 13 residues in the CDR3. Unmatched junction bases numbered 3, after V lost 0 bases and J lost 12 bases. CDR3 amino acids: CASSYSQGAELFF. The CDR3 coding sequence is TGTGCCAGCAGTTACTCGCAGGGGGCAGAACTGTTTTTT.

This chain uses TRBV11-3 with TRBJ2-1; TRBD2 might be the D (7 bases). Germline V gives CDR1 SGHNT, CDR2 YENEEA. This CDR3 is built from 14 residues. Trimming removed 5 bases from V and 6 bases from J, with 14 bases in between. This CDR3 reads CASSGRGGANEQFF. In DNA form, the CDR3 reads TGTGCCAGCAGCGGAAGGGGGGGAGCCAATGAGCAGTTCTTC.

This clone has only a few counts. The chain links TRBV9 to TRBJ1-4; D uncertain. This CDR3 is 16 amino acids long. The V gene's germline CDR1 is SGDLS and CDR2 YYNGEE. V shed 0 bases and J shed 5 bases, with 14 bases lying between them. The DNA for the CDR3 is TGTGCCAGCAGCGTAGATTCAGGCGCCGTGAATGAAAAACTGTTTTTT. Translation: CASSVDSGAVNEKLFF.

The chain employs TRBV5-6 and TRBJ1-5; weak D call: TRBD1 (6 bases). The CDR3 extends over 15 amino acids. Germline lookup yields CDR1 SGHDT and CDR2 YYEEEE. Trimming took 6 bases from V and 4 from J, leaving 17 bases between them. The CDR3 protein is CASKQGPQGNQPQHF. The CDR3 DNA reads as TGTGCCAGCAAACAAGGGCCCCAGGGGAATCAGCCCCAGCATTTT.

The chain carries TRBV15 and TRBJ2-7, with 9 positions matching TRBD2. There are 16 residues in the CDR3. Germline V gives CDR1 LNHNV, CDR2 YYDKDF (reference sequence). V gave up 3 bases and J gave up 6 bases; unmatched junction bases: 12. CDR3 nucleotide sequence: TGTGCCACCAGCAGGACCCCCCAGCGGGGGGTTAGCGAGCAGTACTTC. This sequence encodes CATSRTPQRGVSEQYF.

The chain has TRBV5-1 and TRBJ1-1; TRBD1 matches 7 bases. Germline CDR1 and CDR2: SGHRS and YFSETQ. The length of the CDR3 is 14 residues. The J segment lost 6 bases and the V segment lost 4 bases, leaving 9 bases of the junction unmatched. CDR3 in amino acids: CASSLGQPRPEAFF. The CDR3 coding sequence is TGCGCCAGCAGCCTGGGACAGCCCCGGCCTGAAGCTTTCTTT.

This chain links TRBV28 with TRBJ2-7; 14 bases match TRBD2. CDR3 length: 16 amino acids. Trimming took 2 bases from V and 3 from J; bases not matched to a gene: 3. Germline values: CDR1 MDHEN, CDR2 SYDVKM. The CDR3 coding sequence is TGTGCCAGCAGTTTAGGGGGACTAGCGGGAGACTACGAGCAGTACTTC. Translation: CASSLGGLAGDYEQYF.

The rearrangement joins TRBV24-1 to TRBJ2-3; TRBD2 matches at 7 bases. Germline V CDR1 and CDR2: KGHDR, SFDVKD. V shed 1 base and J 4 bases; nucleotides not matched to a gene: 7. CDR3 size: 16 residues. This chain's CDR3 is CATSDLSSGKSDTQYF. Here the CDR3 DNA reads TGTGCCACCAGTGATTTAAGCAGCGGGAAGTCAGATACGCAGTATTTT.

The V and J genes are TRBV28 and TRBJ2-1, with D possibly TRBD2 on 5 matching bases. Germline assignment: CDR1 MDHEN and CDR2 SYDVKM. V lost 4 bases to trimming and J lost 7 bases, with 8 bases between them. This CDR3 region has 12 residues. The CDR3 region is CASSYGINEQFF. CDR3 nucleotide sequence: TGTGCCAGCAGTTACGGGATAAATGAGCAGTTCTTC.

The chain joins TRBV5-8 to TRBJ2-1; 9 nucleotides line up with TRBD1. The CDR3 length is 14 residues. V shed 0 bases and J 5 bases; nucleotides not matched to a gene: 0. The germline V gene has CDR1 SGHTS and CDR2 YDEGEE. The CDR3 spells CASSLDRGHNEQFF. The DNA for the CDR3 is TGTGCCAGCAGCTTGGACAGGGGGCACAATGAGCAGTTCTTC.

CDR3 region: CASSLPQAGTGELFF. The DNA of the CDR3 is TGCGCCAGCAGCTTGCCCCAAGCGGGCACCGGGGAGCTGTTTTTT. The chain carries TRBV5-1 and TRBJ2-2, with D possibly being TRBD2 (6 bases). V lost 1 base and J lost 4, with 11 bases in between. The CDR3 is made up of 15 amino acids. Per the germline V gene, CDR1 is SGHRS and CDR2 is YFSETQ.

V gene TRBV19 combines with J gene TRBJ1-2, with 9 bases aligning to TRBD1. CDR1 and CDR2 from the germline V gene are LNHDA and SQIVND (reference sequence). The CDR3 length is 13 residues. In DNA form, the CDR3 reads TGTGCTACCATCGGACAGGGGTACTATGGCTACACCTTC. As protein: CATIGQGYYGYTF.

The V gene is TRBV14, the J gene TRBJ1-4, with D possibly TRBD1 on 6 matching bases. The CDR3 runs 20 residues. Germline CDR1 and CDR2: SGHDN and FVKESK. V was trimmed by 0 bases and J by 1 base, leaving 21 bases between them. CDR3 region: CASSQDTGTWGLGTNEKLFF. DNA of the CDR3: TGTGCCAGCAGCCAAGATACTGGGACCTGGGGGCTAGGAACTAATGAAAAACTGTTTTTT. The full variable domain, with the rest looked up from reference TRBV14 and TRBJ1-4, is EAGVTQFPSHSVIEKGQTVTLRCDPISGHDNLYWYRRVMGKEIKFLLHFVKESKQDESGMPNNRFLAERTGGTYSTLKVQPAELEDSGVYFCASSQDTGTWGLGTNEKLFFGSGTQLSVL.

The chain is built from TRBV19 and TRBJ2-7; 7 nucleotides match TRBD2. V shed 1 base, J shed 2 bases, and the junction held 5 bases outside the gene matches. The CDR3 is 15 residues long. Per the germline V gene, CDR1 is LNHDA and CDR2 is SQIVND (reference sequence). CDR3 nucleotides: TGTGCCAGTAGTATAGGGGGCCGGGGGGCCTACGAGCAGTACTTC. It specifies CASSIGGRGAYEQYF.

This sequence joins TRBV24-1 and TRBJ1-1, with 8 bases lining up with TRBD1. J lost 1 base, V lost 4 bases, and 7 bases had no gene match. The germline CDR1 and CDR2 sequences are KGHDR and SFDVKD. The CDR3 runs 16 residues. Here the CDR3 DNA reads TGTGCCACCAGTGACCCTGGACAGGGACCGAACACTGAAGCTTTCTTT. It is translated as CATSDPGQGPNTEAFF.